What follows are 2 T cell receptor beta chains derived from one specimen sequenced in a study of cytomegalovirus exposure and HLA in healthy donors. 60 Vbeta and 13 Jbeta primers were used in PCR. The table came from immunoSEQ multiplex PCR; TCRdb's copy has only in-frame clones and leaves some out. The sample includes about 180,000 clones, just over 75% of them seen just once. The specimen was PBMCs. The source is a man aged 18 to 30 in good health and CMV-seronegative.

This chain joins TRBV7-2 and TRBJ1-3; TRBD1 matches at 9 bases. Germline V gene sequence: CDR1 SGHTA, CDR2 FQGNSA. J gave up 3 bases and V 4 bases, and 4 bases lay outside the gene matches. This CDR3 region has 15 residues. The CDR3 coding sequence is TGTGCCAGCAGCTCTACAGGGGGCGGTGGAAACACCATATATTTT. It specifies CASSSTGGGGNTIYF.

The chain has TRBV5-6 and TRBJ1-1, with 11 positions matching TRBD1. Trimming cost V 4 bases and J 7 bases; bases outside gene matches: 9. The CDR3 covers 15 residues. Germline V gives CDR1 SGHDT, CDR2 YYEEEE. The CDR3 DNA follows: TGTGCCAGCAGCAAGTCGGGACAGGGGGGATGTGAAGCTTTCTTT. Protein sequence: CASSKSGQGGCEAFF.